One and the same sample provided the 18 T cell receptor beta chains below, sequenced in a study of Ad26.COV2.S vaccination and SARS-CoV-2 variants. Treatment of the sample: 19 received Ad26.COV2.S at low or high dose, single or two shots; several received placebo; per-sample allocation not given. Day 63 after the first injection of vaccine or placebo was the sampling time. TCRdb's table, derived via immunoSEQ multiplex PCR, lists solely in-frame clones and lacks some. Of roughly 380,000 clones detected, 87% appear once; the ten largest clones hold around 3.5%. The specimen was peripheral blood, collected in a trial of Ad26.COV2.S vaccine versus placebo. Receptor source: a person aged 18-65 years who received the Ad26.COV2.S COVID-19 vaccine or a placebo.

The rearrangement uses TRBV5-1 and TRBJ1-4; D remains ambiguous. The CDR3 has 14 residues. V was cut by 4 bases and J by 5 bases, with 12 bases left in between. Germline-derived CDR1 and CDR2 are SGHRS and YFSETQ. This chain's CDR3 is CASSPDALNEKLFF. CDR3 bases: TGCGCCAGCAGCCCGGACGCGCTAAATGAAAAACTGTTTTTT.

This chain joins TRBV13 and TRBJ2-1; TRBD2 aligns across 8 bases. The CDR3 has 15 residues. Trimming removed 2 bases from V and 0 bases from J; junction bases left unmatched: 0. Germline values: CDR1 PRHDT, CDR2 FYEKMQ (reference sequence). Here the CDR3 reads CASSLTSGSYNEQFF. CDR3 DNA sequence: TGTGCCAGCAGCTTAACTAGCGGCTCCTACAATGAGCAGTTCTTC.

The CDR3 region has the DNA TGTGCCATGTCGTCAGGCCTGAACACCGGGGAGCTGTTTTTT. It encodes CAMSSGLNTGELFF. V and J are TRBV10-3 and TRBJ2-2, with no clear D. The CDR3 runs 14 residues. The ends were cut back, 9 bases at V and 1 base at J, with 12 bases in the middle. Per germline, CDR1 ENHRY and CDR2 SYGVKD.

The V call is TRBV27, the J call TRBJ1-3; D is unclear. In germline, CDR1 is MNHEY, CDR2 SMNVEV (reference sequence). The CDR3 spans 13 residues. The V gene lost 1 base and the J gene lost 0 bases, with 1 base spanning the gap. DNA for the CDR3: TGTGCCAGCAGTTTATTCTCTGGAAACACCATATATTTT. This codes for CASSLFSGNTIYF.

The gene calls are TRBV18 and TRBJ1-5; 10 bases are a match to TRBD1. Germline loops: CDR1 KGHSH, CDR2 LQKENI. The CDR3 runs 17 residues. V dropped 2 bases and J dropped 5; count of bases not matched to a gene: 9. CDR3 nucleotide sequence: TGTGCCAGCTCACCAGCCGCGACAGGGGGCGCGGATCAGCCCCAGCATTTT. Translated: CASSPAATGGADQPQHF.

The count of this clone is one. The chain combines TRBV9 with TRBJ2-3; D might be TRBD2 (5 bases). The CDR3 spans 18 residues. Trimming removed 0 bases from V and 0 bases from J, with 17 bases in between. In germline, CDR1 is SGDLS, CDR2 YYNGEE. CDR3 sequence reads: CASSVVDQLGRSTDTQYF. For the CDR3, the DNA is TGTGCCAGCAGCGTAGTCGACCAACTGGGGAGAAGCACAGATACGCAGTATTTT.

V is TRBV5-6 and J is TRBJ1-4; tentatively, D is TRBD1 (5 bases). In germline, CDR1 is SGHDT, CDR2 YYEEEE. This CDR3 contains 14 residues. Trimming shortened V by 4 bases and J by 6 bases, and 13 bases separated the two germline ends. The CDR3 here is CASSRDFLYEKLFF. The DNA for the CDR3 is TGTGCCAGCAGCCGGGACTTCCTTTATGAAAAACTGTTTTTT.

The chain recombines TRBV25-1 with TRBJ1-4; tentatively, D is TRBD1 (5 bases). V dropped 2 bases and J dropped 7 bases, with 5 bases sitting between them. There are 12 residues in the CDR3. Germline assignment: CDR1 MGHDK and CDR2 SYGVNS. CDR3 protein: CASSERGEKLFF. The CDR3 nucleotides read TGTGCCAGCAGTGAAAGGGGTGAAAAACTGTTTTTT.

The rearrangement uses TRBV2 and TRBJ1-1; 10 positions agree with TRBD1. After removal of 6 bases from V and 5 bases from J, the junction contained 9 bases not matched to a gene. Looked up from germline, CDR1 is SNHLY and CDR2 is FYNNEI. CDR3 length equals 15 residues. CDR3 nucleotide sequence: TGTGCCAGCAGCGCCCTTAGGACAGGGGGGACTGAAGCTTTCTTT. It yields the protein CASSALRTGGTEAFF.

CDR3 protein: CASTLGIGFDYGYTF. The CDR3 DNA sequence: TGTGCCAGCACGCTGGGAATTGGTTTCGACTATGGCTACACCTTC. This chain joins TRBV6-5 and TRBJ1-2; D ambiguous. The CDR3 consists of 15 residues. V lost 7 bases and J lost 3, with 18 bases in between. Germline CDR1 reads MNHEY; CDR2 reads SVGAGI.

A few counts support this clone. The genes are TRBV6-5 and TRBJ2-3; 14 bases align to TRBD2. Germline V gene sequence: CDR1 MNHEY, CDR2 SVGAGI. The CDR3 runs to 15 residues. The J segment lost 4 bases and the V segment lost 6 bases, leaving 3 bases of the junction unmatched. DNA of the CDR3: TGTGCCAGCAGGGGACTAGCGGGGGATGCAGATACGCAGTATTTT. Its translation is CASRGLAGDADTQYF.

This chain links TRBV5-1 with TRBJ1-1; D possibly corresponds to TRBD1 (5 bases). The CDR3 spans 16 residues. Germline assignment: CDR1 SGHRS and CDR2 YFSETQ. Trimming took off 0 bases at V and 0 bases at J, with 12 bases between the two ends. CDR3 coding DNA: TGCGCCAGCAGCTTGGTTACAGGCATGTTGAACACTGAAGCTTTCTTT. Translating it yields CASSLVTGMLNTEAFF.

The chain recombines TRBV29-1 with TRBJ1-2, with D possibly matching TRBD1 (5 bases). Trimming took off 6 bases at V and 3 bases at J, with 17 bases between the two ends. The CDR3 is 14 amino acids. Germline V CDR1 and CDR2: SQVTM, ANQGSEA. DNA for the CDR3: TGCAGCGTCCCCCACGGGGGTTACGACTATGGCTACACCTTC. Protein sequence: CSVPHGGYDYGYTF.

This chain connects TRBV5-8 to TRBJ1-1, with D maybe TRBD1 (5 bases). CDR1 is SGHTS and CDR2 is YDEGEE in the germline V gene. This CDR3 contains 16 residues. V was shortened by 1 base and J by 1 base, with 14 bases between the two germline ends. CDR3 sequence: CASSLWGVQENTEAFF. The CDR3 DNA reads TGTGCCAGCAGCTTGTGGGGGGTTCAGGAGAACACTGAAGCTTTCTTT.

The chain recombines TRBV2 with TRBJ1-1; no clear D. V was shortened by 8 bases and J by 1 base, with 8 bases between the two germline ends. From germline, CDR1 is SNHLY and CDR2 FYNNEI. The CDR3 covers 12 residues. CDR3: CASVQENTEAFF. The CDR3 DNA is TGTGCCAGCGTACAAGAGAACACTGAAGCTTTCTTT. Based on the CDR3 plus reference TRBV2 and TRBJ1-1, the full variable domain is EPEVTQTPSHQVTQMGQEVILRCVPISNHLYFYWYRQILGQKVEFLVSFYNNEISEKSEIFDDQFSVERPDGSNFTLKIRSTKLEDSAMYFCASVQENTEAFFGQGTRLTVV.

This rearrangement joins TRBV2 to TRBJ2-1; 8 nucleotides line up with TRBD2. Germline loops: CDR1 SNHLY, CDR2 FYNNEI. This CDR3 is 13 amino acids long. With 6 bases clipped from V and 7 bases from J, the junction kept 5 bases outside the gene matches. The CDR3 DNA reads as TGTGCCAGCAGAAGCGGGGGAACGAATGAGCAGTTCTTC. Protein sequence: CASRSGGTNEQFF.

The chain couples TRBV14 to TRBJ2-7; no firm D call. V was cut by 1 base and J by 6 bases, with 10 bases left in between. CDR1 is SGHDN, CDR2 FVKESK, per germline. The CDR3 extends over 13 amino acids. CDR3 bases: TGTGCCAGCAGCCAAGTTCCCCCCGTCGAGCAGTACTTC. As protein: CASSQVPPVEQYF.

The chain employs TRBV11-3 and TRBJ1-1, with a weak D call TRBD1 (5 bases). V lost 5 bases and J lost 4, with 11 bases in between. Germline CDR1 is SGHNT and CDR2 is YENEEA. This CDR3 region has 13 residues. The DNA of the CDR3 is TGTGCCAGCAGCGACAGTGGCGGCACTGAAGCTTTCTTT. Translation: CASSDSGGTEAFF.